This record concerns one TCR beta chain sequence. CDR1 and CDR2 from the germline V gene are LNHDA and SQIVND (reference sequence). CDR3 length equals 12 residues. V lost 5 bases to trimming and J lost 3 bases, with 5 bases between them. Recruitment covered 25 or so US areas and drew participants whose ages spanned roughly 18 to 100 years. Clinical history reported by participants formed the basis on which cohorts were assigned. Within the 2 weeks before study entry, each person in the exposed group met a COVID-19 case. The data stem from a study of blood T cell repertoires in COVID-19. Original processing methods: Reference gene primer amplification yielded estimated nucleated cell counts. Assay used: immunoSEQ multiplex PCR; TCRdb lists only in-frame clones, some missing. The D gene and trimming were derived from the DNA, and the V and J assignments and clone size from that table. The data contain 350,000 to 450,000 clones, just over 90% of them seen just once; the ten biggest clones take up 0.8% to 0.9%.

The rearrangement joins TRBV19 to TRBJ2-1; D is undetermined. The material sequenced was PBMCs or T cells enriched from blood (not recorded which). The source is a woman aged 40 to 50 who had been exposed to COVID-19. CDR3 residues: CASSEFYNEQFF. The CDR3 DNA reads as TGTGCCAGTAGTGAGTTCTACAATGAGCAGTTCTTC.